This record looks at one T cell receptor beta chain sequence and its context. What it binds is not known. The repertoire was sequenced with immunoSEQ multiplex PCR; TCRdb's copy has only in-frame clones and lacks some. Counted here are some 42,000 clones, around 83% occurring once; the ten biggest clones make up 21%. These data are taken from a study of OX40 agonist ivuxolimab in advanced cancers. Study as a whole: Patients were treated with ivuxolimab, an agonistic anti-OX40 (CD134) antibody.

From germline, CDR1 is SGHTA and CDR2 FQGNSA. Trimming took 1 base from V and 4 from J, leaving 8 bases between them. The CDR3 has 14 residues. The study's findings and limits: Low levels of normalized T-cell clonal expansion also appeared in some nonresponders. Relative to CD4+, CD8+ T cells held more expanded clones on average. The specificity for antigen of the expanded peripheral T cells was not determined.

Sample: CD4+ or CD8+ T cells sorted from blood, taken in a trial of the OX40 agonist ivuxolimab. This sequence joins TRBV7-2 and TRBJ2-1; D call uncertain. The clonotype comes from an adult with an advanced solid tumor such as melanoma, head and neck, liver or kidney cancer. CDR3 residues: CASSLEAHYNEQFF. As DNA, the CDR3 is TGTGCCAGCAGCTTAGAGGCCCATTACAATGAGCAGTTCTTC.